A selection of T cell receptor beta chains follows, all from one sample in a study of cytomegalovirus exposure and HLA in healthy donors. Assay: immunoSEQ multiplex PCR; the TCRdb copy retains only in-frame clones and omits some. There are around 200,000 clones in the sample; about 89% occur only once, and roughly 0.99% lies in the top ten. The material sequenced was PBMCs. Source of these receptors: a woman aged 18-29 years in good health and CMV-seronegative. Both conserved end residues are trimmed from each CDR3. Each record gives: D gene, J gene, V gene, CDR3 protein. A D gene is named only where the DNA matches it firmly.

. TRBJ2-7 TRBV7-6 ASSGSIGAYEQY
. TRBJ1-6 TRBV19 ASSPTVLLNSPLH
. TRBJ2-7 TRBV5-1 ASSLGQGVDEQY
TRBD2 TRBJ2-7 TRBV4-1 ASSPPGLATYEQY
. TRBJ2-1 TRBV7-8 ASTKQAVPSNEQF
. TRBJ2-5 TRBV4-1 ASSRWRQETQY
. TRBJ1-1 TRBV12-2 ASRPAGRTEAF
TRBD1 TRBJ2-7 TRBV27 ASSSRDRFSYEQY
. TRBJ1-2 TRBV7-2 ASSLGRAYGYT
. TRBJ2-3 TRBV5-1 ASTLELGTDTQY
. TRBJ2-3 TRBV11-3 ASSVLGDTQY
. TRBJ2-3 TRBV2 ASINNPGDTQY
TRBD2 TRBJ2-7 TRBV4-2 ASSQEYVGTSGRAFYEQY
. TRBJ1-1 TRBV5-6 ASSSYGGVREAF
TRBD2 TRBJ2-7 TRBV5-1 ASREGLAGEYEQY
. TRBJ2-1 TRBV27 ASSLLGAPDNEQF
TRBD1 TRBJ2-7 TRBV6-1 ASRQGALTYEQY
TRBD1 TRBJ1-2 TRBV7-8 ASSPRTGSGYT
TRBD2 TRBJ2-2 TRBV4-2 ASSRSGTSTGELF
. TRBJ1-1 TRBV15 ATSSGLFNTEAF
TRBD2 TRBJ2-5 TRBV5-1 ASSLTSGPETQY
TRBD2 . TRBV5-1 ASSRGTSGDYEQY
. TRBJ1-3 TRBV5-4 ASSLDSRSGNTIY
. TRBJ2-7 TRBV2 ASSSRGPSSYEQY
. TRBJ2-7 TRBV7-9 ASSLGLDEQY
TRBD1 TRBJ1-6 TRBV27 ASSYLGTGLNSPLH
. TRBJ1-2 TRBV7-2 ASSPYQTDFTGNYGYT
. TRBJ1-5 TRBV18 ASSPAGPTLLNQPQH
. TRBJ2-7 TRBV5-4 ASSQGVGYEQY
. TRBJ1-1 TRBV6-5 ASGGTAGGTEAF
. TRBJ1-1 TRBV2 ASKEHIGLVVRRTEAF
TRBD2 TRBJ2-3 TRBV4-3 ASSQEERGPLSTDTQY
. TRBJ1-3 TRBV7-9 ASSSPGQGNTIY
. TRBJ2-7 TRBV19 ASSIKKAGAYEQY
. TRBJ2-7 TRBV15 ATSRGGELFEQY
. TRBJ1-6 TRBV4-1 ASSHGQRSRNSPLH
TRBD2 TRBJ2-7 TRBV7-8 ATSSGAYEQY